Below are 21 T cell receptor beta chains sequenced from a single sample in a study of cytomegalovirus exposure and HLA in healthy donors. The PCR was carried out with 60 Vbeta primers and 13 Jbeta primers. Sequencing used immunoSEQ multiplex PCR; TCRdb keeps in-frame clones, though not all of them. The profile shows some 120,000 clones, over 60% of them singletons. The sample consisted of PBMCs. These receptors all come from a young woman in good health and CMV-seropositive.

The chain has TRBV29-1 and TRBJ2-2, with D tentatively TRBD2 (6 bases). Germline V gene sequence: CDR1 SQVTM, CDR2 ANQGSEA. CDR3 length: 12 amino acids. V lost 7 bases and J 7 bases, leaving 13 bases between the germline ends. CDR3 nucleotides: TGCAGCGGTGCGGAGGGCGGCGGGGAGCTGTTTTTT. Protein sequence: CSGAEGGGELFF.

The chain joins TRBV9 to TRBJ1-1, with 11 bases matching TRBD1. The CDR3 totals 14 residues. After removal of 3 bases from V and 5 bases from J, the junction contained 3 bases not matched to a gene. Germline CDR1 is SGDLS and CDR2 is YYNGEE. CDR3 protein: CASSEDRGQTEAFF. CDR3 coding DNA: TGTGCCAGCAGCGAGGACAGGGGGCAGACTGAAGCTTTCTTT.

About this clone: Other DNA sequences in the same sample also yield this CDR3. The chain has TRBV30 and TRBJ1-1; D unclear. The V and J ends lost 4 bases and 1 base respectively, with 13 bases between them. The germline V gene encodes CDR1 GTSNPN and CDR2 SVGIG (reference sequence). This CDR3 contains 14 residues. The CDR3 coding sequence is TGTGCCTGGAAAGGAGAGGGCACGAACACTGAAGCTTTCTTT. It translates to CAWKGEGTNTEAFF.

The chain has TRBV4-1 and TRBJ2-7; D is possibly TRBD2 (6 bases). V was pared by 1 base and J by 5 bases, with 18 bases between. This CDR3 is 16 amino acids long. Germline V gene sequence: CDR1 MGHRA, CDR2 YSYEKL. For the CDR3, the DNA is TGCGCCAGCAGCCAAGTCGTTGGAGGGTATGAGGACGAGCAGTACTTC. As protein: CASSQVVGGYEDEQYF.

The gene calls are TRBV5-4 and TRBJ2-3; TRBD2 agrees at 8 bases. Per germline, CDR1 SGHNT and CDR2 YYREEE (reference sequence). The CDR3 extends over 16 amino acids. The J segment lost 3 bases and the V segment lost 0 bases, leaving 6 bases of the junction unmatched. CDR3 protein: CASSLGAGGRTDTQYF. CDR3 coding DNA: TGTGCCAGCAGCTTGGGGGCGGGAGGCAGAACAGATACGCAGTATTTT.

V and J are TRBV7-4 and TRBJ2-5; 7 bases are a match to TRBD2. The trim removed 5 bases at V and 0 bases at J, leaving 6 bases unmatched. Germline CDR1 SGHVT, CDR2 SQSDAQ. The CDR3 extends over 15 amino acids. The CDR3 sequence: CASSPQRGDQETQYF. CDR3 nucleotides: TGTGCCAGCAGCCCCCAACGGGGGGACCAAGAGACCCAGTACTTC.

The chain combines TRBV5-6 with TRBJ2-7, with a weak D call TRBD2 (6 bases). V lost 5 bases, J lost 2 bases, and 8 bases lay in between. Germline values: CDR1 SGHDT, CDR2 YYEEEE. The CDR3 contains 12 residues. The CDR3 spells CASSGLTYEQYF. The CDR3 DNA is TGTGCCAGCAGTGGACTAACCTACGAGCAGTACTTC.

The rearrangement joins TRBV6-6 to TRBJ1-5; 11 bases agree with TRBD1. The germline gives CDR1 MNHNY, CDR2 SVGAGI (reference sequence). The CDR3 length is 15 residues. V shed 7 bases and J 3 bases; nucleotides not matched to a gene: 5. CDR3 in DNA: TGTGCCAGCACCACAGGACAGGGGGCCAATCAGCCCCAGCATTTT. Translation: CASTTGQGANQPQHF.

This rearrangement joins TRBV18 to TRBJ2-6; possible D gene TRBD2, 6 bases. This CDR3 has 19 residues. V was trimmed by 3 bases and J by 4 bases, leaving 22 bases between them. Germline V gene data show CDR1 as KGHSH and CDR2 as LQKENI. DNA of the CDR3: TGTGCCAGCTCACCCGACTACGGGACTCGAGTCGAGGGGGCCAACGTCCTGACTTTC. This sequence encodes CASSPDYGTRVEGANVLTF. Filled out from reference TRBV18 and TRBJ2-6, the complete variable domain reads NAGVMQNPRHLVRRRGQEARLRCSPMKGHSHVYWYRQLPEEGLKFMVYLQKENIIDESGMPKERFSAEFPKEGPSILRIQQVVRGDSAAYFCASSPDYGTRVEGANVLTFGAGSRLTVL.

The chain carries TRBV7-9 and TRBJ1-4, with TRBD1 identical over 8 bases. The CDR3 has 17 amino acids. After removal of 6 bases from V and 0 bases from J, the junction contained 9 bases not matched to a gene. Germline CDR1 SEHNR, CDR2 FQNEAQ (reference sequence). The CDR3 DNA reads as TGTGCCAGCAGTACGGACAGGGCCATTGCAACTAATGAAAAACTGTTTTTT. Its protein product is CASSTDRAIATNEKLFF.

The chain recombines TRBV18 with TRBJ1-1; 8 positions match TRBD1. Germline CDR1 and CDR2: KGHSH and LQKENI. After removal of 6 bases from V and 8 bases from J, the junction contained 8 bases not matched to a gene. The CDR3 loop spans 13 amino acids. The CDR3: CASSGGQAREAFF. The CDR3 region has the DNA TGTGCCAGCTCCGGGGGACAGGCTCGGGAAGCTTTCTTT.

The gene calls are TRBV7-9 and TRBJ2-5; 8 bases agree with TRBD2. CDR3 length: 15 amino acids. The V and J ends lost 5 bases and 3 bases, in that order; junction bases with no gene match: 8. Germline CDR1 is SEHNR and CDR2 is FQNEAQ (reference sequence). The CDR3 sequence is CASSVALAGEETQYF. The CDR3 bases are TGTGCCAGCAGCGTCGCCCTAGCGGGCGAAGAGACCCAGTACTTC. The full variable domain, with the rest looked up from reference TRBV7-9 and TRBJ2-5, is DTGVSQNPRHKITKRGQNVTFRCDPISEHNRLYWYRQTLGQGPEFLTYFQNEAQLEKSRLLSDRFSAERPKGSFSTLEIQRTEQGDSAMYLCASSVALAGEETQYFGPGTRLLVL.

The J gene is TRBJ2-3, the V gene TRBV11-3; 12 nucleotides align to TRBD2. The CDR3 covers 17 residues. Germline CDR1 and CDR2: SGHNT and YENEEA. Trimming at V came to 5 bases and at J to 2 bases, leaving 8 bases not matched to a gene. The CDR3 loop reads CASSLWTSGITTDTQYF. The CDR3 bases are TGTGCCAGCAGCCTATGGACTAGCGGGATTACCACAGATACGCAGTATTTT.

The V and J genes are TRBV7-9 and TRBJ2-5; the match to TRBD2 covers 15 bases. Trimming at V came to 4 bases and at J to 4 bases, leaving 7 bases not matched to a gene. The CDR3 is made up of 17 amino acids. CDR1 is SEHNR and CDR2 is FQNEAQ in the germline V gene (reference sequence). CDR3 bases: TGTGCCAGCAGCTACCCCGCGGGACTAGCGGGAGGAGAGACCCAGTACTTC. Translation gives CASSYPAGLAGGETQYF.

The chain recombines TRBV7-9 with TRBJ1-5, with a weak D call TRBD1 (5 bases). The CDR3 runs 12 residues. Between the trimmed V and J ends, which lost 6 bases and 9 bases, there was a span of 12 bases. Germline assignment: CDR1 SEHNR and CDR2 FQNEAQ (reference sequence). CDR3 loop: CASSPGWGPQHF. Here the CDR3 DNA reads TGTGCCAGCAGTCCAGGGTGGGGGCCCCAGCATTTT.

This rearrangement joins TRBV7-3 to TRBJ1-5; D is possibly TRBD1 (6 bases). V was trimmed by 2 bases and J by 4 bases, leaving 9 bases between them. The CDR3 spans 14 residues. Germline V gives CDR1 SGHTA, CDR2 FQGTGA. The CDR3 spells CASSLRTENQPQHF. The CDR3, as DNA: TGTGCCAGCAGCTTACGGACAGAGAATCAGCCCCAGCATTTT.

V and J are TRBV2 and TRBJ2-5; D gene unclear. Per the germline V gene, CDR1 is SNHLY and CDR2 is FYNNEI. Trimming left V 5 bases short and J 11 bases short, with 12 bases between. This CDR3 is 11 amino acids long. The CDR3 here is CASSRDGEQYF. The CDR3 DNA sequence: TGTGCCAGCAGTCGAGATGGTGAGCAGTACTTC. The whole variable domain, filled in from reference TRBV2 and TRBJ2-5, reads EPEVTQTPSHQVTQMGQEVILRCVPISNHLYFYWYRQILGQKVEFLVSFYNNEISEKSEIFDDQFSVERPDGSNFTLKIRSTKLEDSAMYFCASSRDGEQYFGPGTRLLVL.

The DNA for the CDR3 is TGTGCCAGCAGCTTAGAGGGGGCGGTCTACGCCTACAATGAGCAGTTCTTC. Its translation: CASSLEGAVYAYNEQFF. The chain combines TRBV7-8 with TRBJ2-1; 7 nucleotides agree with TRBD1. The CDR3 totals 17 residues. After removal of 1 base from V and 2 bases from J, the junction contained 8 bases not matched to a gene. The V gene's germline CDR1 is SGHVS and CDR2 FQNEAQ.

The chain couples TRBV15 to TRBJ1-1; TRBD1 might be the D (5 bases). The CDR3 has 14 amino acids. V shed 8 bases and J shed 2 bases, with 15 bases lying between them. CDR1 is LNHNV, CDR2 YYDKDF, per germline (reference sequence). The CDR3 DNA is TGTGCCACCGAAACTCCCGGGGGAAACACTGAAGCTTTCTTT. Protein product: CATETPGGNTEAFF.

CDR3 sequence (DNA): TGTGCCAGCAGCGCAGGTACCGGGAATGACATTCAGTACTTC. Amino acids: CASSAGTGNDIQYF. The V gene is TRBV7-9, the J gene TRBJ2-4, with TRBD2 as a possible D gene (5 bases). Trimming removed 5 bases from V and 8 bases from J, with 16 bases in between. This CDR3 is built from 14 residues. Germline lookup yields CDR1 SEHNR and CDR2 FQNEAQ (reference sequence).

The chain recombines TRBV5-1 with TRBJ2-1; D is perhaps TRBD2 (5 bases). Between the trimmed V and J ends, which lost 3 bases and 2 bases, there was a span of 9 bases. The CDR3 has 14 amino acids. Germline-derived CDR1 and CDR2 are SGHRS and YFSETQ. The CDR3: CASSSSGTYNEQFF. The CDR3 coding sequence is TGCGCCAGCAGCTCCTCGGGGACCTACAATGAGCAGTTCTTC.